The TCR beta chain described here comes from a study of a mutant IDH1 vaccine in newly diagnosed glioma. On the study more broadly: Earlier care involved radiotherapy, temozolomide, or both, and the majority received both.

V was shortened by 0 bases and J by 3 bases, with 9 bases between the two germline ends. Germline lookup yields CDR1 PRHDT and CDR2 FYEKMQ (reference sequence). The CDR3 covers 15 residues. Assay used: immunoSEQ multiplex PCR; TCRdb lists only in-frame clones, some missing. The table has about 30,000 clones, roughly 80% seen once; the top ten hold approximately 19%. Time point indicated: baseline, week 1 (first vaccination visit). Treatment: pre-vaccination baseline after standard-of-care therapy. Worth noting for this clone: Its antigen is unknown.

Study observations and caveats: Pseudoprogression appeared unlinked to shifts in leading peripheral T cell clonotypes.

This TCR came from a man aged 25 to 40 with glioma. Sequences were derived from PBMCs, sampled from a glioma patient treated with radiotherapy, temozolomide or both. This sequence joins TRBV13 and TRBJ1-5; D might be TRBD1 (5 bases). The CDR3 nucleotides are TGTGCCAGCAGCTTAGGCGGGGGTACCAATCAGCCCCAGCATTTT. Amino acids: CASSLGGGTNQPQHF.